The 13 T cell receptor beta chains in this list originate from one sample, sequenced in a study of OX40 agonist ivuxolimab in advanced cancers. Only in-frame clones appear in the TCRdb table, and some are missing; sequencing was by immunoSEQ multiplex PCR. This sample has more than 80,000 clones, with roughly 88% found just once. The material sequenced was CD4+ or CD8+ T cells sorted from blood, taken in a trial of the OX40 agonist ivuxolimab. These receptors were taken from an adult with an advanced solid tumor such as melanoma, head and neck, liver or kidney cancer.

CDR3 protein: CASSFGQGPETQYF. CDR3 DNA sequence: TGTGCCAGCAGCTTCGGACAGGGGCCGGAGACCCAGTACTTC. V usage is TRBV13 and J usage is TRBJ2-5; TRBD1 matches at 9 bases. CDR1 is PRHDT and CDR2 is FYEKMQ in the germline V gene (reference sequence). This CDR3 comprises 14 residues. J was trimmed by 5 bases and V by 3 bases; bases with no gene match: 4.

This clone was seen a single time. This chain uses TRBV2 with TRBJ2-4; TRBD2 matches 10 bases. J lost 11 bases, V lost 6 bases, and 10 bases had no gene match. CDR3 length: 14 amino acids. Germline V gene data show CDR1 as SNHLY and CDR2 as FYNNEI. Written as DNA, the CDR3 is TGTGCCAGCAGACTCAGCGGGAGGGCCCAGGTTCAGTACTTC. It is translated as CASRLSGRAQVQYF.

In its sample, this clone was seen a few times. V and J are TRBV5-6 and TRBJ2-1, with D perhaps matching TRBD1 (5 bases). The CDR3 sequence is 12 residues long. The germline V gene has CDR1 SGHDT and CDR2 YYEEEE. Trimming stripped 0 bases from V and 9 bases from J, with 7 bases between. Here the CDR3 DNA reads TGTGCCAGCAGCTTGGAGGACATTGAGCAGTTCTTC. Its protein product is CASSLEDIEQFF.

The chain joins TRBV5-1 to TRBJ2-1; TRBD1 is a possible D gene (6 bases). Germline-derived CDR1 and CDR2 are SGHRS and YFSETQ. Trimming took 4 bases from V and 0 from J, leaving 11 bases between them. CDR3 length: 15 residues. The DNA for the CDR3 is TGCGCCAGCAGCCCTGGACAGCCCTCCTACAATGAGCAGTTCTTC. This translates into CASSPGQPSYNEQFF.

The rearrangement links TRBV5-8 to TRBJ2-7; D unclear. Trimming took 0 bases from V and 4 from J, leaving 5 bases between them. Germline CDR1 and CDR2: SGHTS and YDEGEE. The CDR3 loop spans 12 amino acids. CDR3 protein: CASSLVGYEQYF. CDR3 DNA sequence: TGTGCCAGCAGCTTGGTCGGGTACGAGCAGTACTTC.

The CDR3 sequence is CASSFRGSYQETQYF. The CDR3 DNA reads as TGTGCCAGCAGCTTCCGGGGGTCTTATCAAGAGACCCAGTACTTC. V and J are TRBV7-8 and TRBJ2-5; a weak D match, TRBD2 (6 bases). The CDR3 contains 15 residues. Germline assignment: CDR1 SGHVS and CDR2 FQNEAQ. V was clipped by 3 bases and J by 2 bases, with 13 bases between them.

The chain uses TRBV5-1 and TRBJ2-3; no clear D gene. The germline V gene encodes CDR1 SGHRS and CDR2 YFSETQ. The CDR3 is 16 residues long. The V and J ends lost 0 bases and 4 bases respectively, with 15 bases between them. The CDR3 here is CASSLGLVVGADTQYF. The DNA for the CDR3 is TGCGCCAGCAGCTTGGGGCTAGTTGTTGGGGCAGATACGCAGTATTTT.

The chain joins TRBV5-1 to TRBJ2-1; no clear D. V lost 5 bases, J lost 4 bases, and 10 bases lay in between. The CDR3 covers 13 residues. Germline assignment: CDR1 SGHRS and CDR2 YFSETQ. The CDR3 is CASRTDPYNEQFF. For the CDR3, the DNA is TGCGCCAGCAGGACTGACCCTTACAATGAGCAGTTCTTC.

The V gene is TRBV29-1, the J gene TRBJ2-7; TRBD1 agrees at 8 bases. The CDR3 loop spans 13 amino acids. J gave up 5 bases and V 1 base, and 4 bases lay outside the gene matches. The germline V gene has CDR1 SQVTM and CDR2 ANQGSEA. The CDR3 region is CSVEGYRGNEQYF. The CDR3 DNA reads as TGCAGCGTTGAAGGCTACAGGGGGAACGAGCAGTACTTC.

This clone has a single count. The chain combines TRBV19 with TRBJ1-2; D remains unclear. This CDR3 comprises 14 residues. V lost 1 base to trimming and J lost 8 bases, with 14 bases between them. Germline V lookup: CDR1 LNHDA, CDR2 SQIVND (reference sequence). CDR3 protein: CASSIVGGLSGYTF. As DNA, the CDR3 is TGTGCCAGTAGTATAGTCGGAGGATTGAGCGGCTACACCTTC.

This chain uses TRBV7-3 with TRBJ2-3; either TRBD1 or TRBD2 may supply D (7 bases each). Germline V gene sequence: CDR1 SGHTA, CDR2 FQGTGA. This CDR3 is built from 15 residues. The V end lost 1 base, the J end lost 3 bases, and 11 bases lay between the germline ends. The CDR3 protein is CASSLREGATDTQYF. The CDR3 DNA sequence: TGTGCCAGCAGCTTAAGGGAGGGGGCGACAGATACGCAGTATTTT.

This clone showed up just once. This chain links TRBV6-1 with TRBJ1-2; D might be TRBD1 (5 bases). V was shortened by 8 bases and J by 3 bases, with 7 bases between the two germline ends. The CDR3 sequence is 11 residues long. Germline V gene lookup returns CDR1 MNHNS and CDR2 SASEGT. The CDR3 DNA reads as TGTGCCAGCGCCAGGGACTATGGCTACACCTTC. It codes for CASARDYGYTF.

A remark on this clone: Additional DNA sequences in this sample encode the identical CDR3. The CDR3, as DNA: TGCAGCGGGAGGACAGGGGGGAACACTGAAGCTTTCTTT. Translation gives CSGRTGGNTEAFF. The genes are TRBV29-1 and TRBJ1-1; 10 bases map to TRBD1. This CDR3 is built from 13 residues. Losses at the gene ends were 7 bases for V and 1 base for J; bases not matched to a gene: 3. Germline CDR1 SQVTM, CDR2 ANQGSEA.